This entry is about one T cell receptor (beta chain). The clone's antigen remains unknown. A clone one base away is much larger, so this may be a read error. Sequencing was performed on an Illumina HiSeq 1500. In-frame beta chains were kept once TCRdb had trimmed the public reads at Q25 with fastp and called clones with MiXCR. Here each entry gathers all rows of one CDR3 protein and keeps the most common genes and DNA. Recorded for this sample are roughly 120,000 distinct CDR3 sequences; about 30% of them occurred a single time. About 81% of the sample belongs to the ten largest clones. The CDR3, from cysteine to phenylalanine, totals 16 residues. The DNA shown is the 48-base CDR3, in frame from base 1. From the germline V gene, CDR1 is SGHVS and CDR2 is FNYEAQ. The sample belongs to a study of T cell repertoires in cytomegalovirus infection (dated by TCRdb to 2018 to 2020). General notes on the study: Recently identified HLA-C-restricted CMV epitopes, whose presentation resists viral immunomodulation, were targeted by peptide stimulations together with well-studied HLA-B-restricted epitopes. Because public TCR beta signatures pointed to carriage of CMV infection together with the matching HLA type, the HLA type of each donor mattered for the analysis. Beyond this particular receptor, the publication reports: In the ex vivo response, HLA-C-restricted CMV-specific TCR beta clonotypes were dominant, and in two of eight donors the single most frequent clonotype came from this HLA-C-restricted group. In both this cohort and an independent roughly 350-donor cohort, the cumulative frequency of public TCR beta family members distinguished carriers of CMV infection plus the relevant HLA type.

Taken with the paper, the label for treatment or condition translates to: in vitro stimulation with specific CMV peptide epitopes to enrich CMV-specific T cells. The receptor was isolated from a human donor in good health (CMV status not recorded). Some clones in this sample may be carry-over from other donors' samples. The chain was built from TRBV7-6 and TRBJ2-1, with the identity of the D gene unclear. The sample in question was CD8+ T cells from cultured PBMCs, obtained from culture after CMV antigen stimulation. The CDR3: CASILVGHSSYNEQFF. DNA sequence: TGTGCCAGCATCTTAGTCGGTCACAGCTCCTACAATGAGCAGTTCTTC.